This paragraph covers one TCR beta chain sequence. The sample originates from a study of blood T cell repertoires in COVID-19. Study in general: Researchers got acute and convalescent COVID-19 samples from the United States, Italy and Spain. T cells, B-cell-depleted T cells, or PBMCs supplied cDNA or gDNA.

CDR3 length: 15 amino acids. Germline lookup yields CDR1 SNHLY and CDR2 FYNNEI. V trimming: 3 bases; J trimming: 7 bases; junction bases outside the gene matches: 8. As handled by the study authors: For nucleated cells, counts were estimated from reference gene primer amplification. The table came from immunoSEQ multiplex PCR; TCRdb's copy has only in-frame clones and leaves some out. The D gene and trimming were derived from the DNA, and the V and J assignments and clone size from that table. The profile shows 100,000 to 150,000 clones, 87% of them singletons. V and J are TRBV2 and TRBJ2-1; TRBD1 aligns across 8 bases. The source is a human donor in a cohort sampled during active COVID-19. Sequences were obtained from peripheral blood. The CDR3 sequence: CASSDQGQVGNEQFF. The CDR3 bases are TGTGCCAGCAGTGACCAGGGACAGGTTGGAAATGAGCAGTTCTTC.